This TCR beta chain was found in a study of blood T cell repertoires in COVID-19. Clones were sequenced by immunoSEQ multiplex PCR, and TCRdb holds only the in-frame ones, with some missing. Among approximately 190,000 clones listed, roughly 90% were seen once. Input material: peripheral blood. The TCR sequence derives from a woman aged 40 to 50 who had recovered from COVID-19.

DNA for the CDR3: TGTGCCAGCAGTTCGACAGGGTCCGACACTGAAGCTTTCTTT. Its protein is CASSSTGSDTEAFF. The rearrangement uses TRBV6-6 and TRBJ1-1, with 7 bases aligning to TRBD1. This CDR3 contains 14 residues. CDR1 is MNHNY, CDR2 SVGAGI, per germline (reference sequence). Trimming removed 4 bases from V and 3 bases from J; junction bases left unmatched: 5.